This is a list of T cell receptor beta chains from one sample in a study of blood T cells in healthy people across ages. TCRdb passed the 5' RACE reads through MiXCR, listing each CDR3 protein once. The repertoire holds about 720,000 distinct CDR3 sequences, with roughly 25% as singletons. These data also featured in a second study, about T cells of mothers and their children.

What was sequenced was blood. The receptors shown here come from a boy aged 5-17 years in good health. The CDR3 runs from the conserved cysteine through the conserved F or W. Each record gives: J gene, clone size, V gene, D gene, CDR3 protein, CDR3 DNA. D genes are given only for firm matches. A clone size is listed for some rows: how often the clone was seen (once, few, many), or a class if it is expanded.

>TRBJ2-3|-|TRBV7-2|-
CASSAQEGSTTDTQYF
TGTGCCAGCAGCGCTCAGGAAGGATCCACCACTGATACGCAGTATTTT
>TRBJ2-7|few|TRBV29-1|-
CSVEEDGYYYEQYF
TGCAGCGTTGAAGAGGACGGCTATTACTACGAGCAGTACTTC
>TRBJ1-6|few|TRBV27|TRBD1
CASRLQGANNSPLHF
TGTGCCAGCAGACTACAGGGGGCGAATAATTCACCCCTCCACTTT
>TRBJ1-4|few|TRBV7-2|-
CASSRIPGAREKLFF
TGTGCCAGCAGCCGAATACCCGGGGCCCGGGAAAAACTGTTTTTT
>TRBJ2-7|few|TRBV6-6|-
CASSYSEGLDYEQYF
TGTGCCAGCAGTTACTCCGAGGGGCTGGACTACGAGCAGTACTTC
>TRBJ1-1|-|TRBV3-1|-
CASSQVGGDTEAFF
TGTGCCAGCAGCCAAGTAGGGGGGGACACTGAAGCTTTCTTT
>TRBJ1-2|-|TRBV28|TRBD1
CASSFSPGTGLGYGYTF
TGTGCCAGCAGTTTCTCCCCCGGGACAGGGCTTGGCTATGGCTACACCTTC
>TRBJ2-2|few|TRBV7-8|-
CASSLVGGRYGELFF
TGTGCCAGCAGCTTAGTGGGGGGCAGATACGGGGAGCTGTTTTTT
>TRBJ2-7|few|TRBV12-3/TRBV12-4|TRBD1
CASSGTGYYEQYF
TGTGCCAGCAGCGGGACAGGCTACTACGAGCAGTACTTC
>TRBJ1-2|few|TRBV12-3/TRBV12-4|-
CASSLEGVANYGYTF
TGTGCCAGCAGTTTGGAGGGAGTAGCTAACTATGGCTACACCTTC